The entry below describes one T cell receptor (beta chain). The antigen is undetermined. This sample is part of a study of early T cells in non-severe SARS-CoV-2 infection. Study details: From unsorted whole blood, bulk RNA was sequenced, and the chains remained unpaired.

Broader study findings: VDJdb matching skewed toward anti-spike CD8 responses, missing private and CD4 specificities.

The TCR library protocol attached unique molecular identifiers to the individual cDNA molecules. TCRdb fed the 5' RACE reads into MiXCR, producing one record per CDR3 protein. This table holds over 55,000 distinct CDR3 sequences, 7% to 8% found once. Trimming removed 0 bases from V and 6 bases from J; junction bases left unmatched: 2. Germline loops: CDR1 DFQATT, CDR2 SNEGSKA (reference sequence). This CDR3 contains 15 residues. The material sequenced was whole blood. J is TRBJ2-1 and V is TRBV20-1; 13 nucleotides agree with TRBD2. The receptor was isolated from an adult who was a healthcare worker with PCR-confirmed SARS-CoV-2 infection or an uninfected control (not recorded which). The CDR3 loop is CSARDRLAGGNEQFF. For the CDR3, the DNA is TGCAGTGCTAGAGATCGACTAGCGGGAGGCAATGAGCAGTTCTTC.